This T cell receptor beta chain was sequenced in a study of blood T cells in healthy people across ages. This clonotype was seen at least ten times. The CDR3 runs to 13 residues. In germline, CDR1 is ENHRY, CDR2 SYGVKD. The junction had 4 bases not matched to a gene; V was cut back by 6 bases and J by 5 bases. Next came a second PCR, run for roughly 6 to 11 cycles, which used a sample-barcoded 5' primer along with a J-beta primer mix. Each cDNA molecule was tagged by a template-switch adaptor with 12 random nucleotides. TCRdb re-called the 5' RACE reads with MiXCR, one entry per CDR3 protein. Of about 1.7 million distinct CDR3 sequences listed, 28% were seen once; the top ten hold 6.5% to 8.5%.

This TCR derives from a woman aged 25 to 39 in good health. The chain carries TRBV10-3 and TRBJ2-7; 10 bases are a match to TRBD1. The source material was blood. The CDR3 DNA follows: TGTGCCATCAGCGGGACAGGGGAGGACGAGCAGTACTTC. Encoded protein: CAISGTGEDEQYF.